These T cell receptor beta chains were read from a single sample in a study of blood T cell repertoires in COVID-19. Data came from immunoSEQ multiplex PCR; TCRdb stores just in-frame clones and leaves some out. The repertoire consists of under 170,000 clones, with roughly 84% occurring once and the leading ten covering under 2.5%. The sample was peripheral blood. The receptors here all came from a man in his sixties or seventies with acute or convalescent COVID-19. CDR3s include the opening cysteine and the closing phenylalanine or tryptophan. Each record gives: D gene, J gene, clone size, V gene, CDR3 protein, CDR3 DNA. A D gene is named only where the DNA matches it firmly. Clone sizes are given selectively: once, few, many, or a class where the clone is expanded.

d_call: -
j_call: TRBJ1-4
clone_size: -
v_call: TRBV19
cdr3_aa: CASLGHFNEKLFF
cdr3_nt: TGTGCCAGTCTGGGCCACTTTAATGAAAAACTGTTTTTT

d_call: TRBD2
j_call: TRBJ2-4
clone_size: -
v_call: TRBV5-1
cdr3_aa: CASSFRGGDQNIQYF
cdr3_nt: TGCGCCAGCAGCTTCCGCGGGGGGGATCAAAACATTCAGTACTTC

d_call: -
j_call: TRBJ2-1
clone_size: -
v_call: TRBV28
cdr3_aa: CASSLEGTLNEQFF
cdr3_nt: TGTGCCAGCAGTTTAGAAGGGACTCTCAATGAGCAGTTCTTC

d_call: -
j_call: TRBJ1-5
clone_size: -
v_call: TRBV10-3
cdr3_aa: CAISESGQGNQPQHF
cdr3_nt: TGTGCCATCAGTGAGTCCGGTCAGGGAAATCAGCCCCAGCATTTT

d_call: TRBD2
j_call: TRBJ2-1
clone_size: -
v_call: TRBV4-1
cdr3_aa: CASSQEGSGRALNEQFF
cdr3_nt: TGCGCCAGCAGCCAAGAAGGGAGCGGGAGGGCTTTGAATGAGCAGTTCTTC

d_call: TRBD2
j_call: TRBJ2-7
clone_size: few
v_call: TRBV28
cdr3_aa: CASSLGREGRTYEQYF
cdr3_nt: TGTGCCAGCAGTTTGGGGCGGGAGGGCCGCACCTACGAGCAGTACTTC

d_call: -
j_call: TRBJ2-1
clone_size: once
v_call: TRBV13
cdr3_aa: CASSLAAGGPYNEQFF
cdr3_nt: TGTGCCAGCAGCTTAGCCGCCGGAGGACCCTACAATGAGCAGTTCTTC

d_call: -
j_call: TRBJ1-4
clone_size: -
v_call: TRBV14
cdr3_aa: CASSQKTRGWELFF
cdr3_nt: TGTGCCAGCAGCCAAAAAACCAGGGGTTGGGAACTGTTTTTT

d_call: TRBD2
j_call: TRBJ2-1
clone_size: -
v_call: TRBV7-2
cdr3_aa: CASSLTGGSGGAAEQFF
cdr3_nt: TGTGCCAGCAGCTTAACAGGCGGTAGCGGGGGGGCCGCTGAGCAGTTCTTC

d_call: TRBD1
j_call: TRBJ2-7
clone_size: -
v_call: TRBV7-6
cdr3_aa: CASSLALGTGGEQYF
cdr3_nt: TGTGCCAGCAGCTTAGCCCTCGGGACAGGGGGCGAGCAGTACTTC

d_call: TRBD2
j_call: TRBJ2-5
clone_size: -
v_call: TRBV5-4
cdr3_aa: CASNKREGQETQYF
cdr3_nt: TGTGCCAGCAACAAGCGGGAGGGACAAGAGACCCAGTACTTC

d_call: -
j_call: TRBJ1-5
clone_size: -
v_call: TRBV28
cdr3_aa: CATTGLNQPQHF
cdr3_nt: TGTGCCACCACAGGTTTGAATCAGCCCCAGCATTTT

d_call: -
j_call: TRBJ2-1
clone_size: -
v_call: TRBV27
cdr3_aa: CASSSVAESSYNEQFF
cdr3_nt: TGTGCCAGCAGTTCCGTTGCGGAGAGCTCCTACAATGAGCAGTTCTTC

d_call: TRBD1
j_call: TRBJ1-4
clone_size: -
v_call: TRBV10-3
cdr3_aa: CAISSRDREGNEKLFF
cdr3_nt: TGTGCCATCAGTAGCCGGGACAGGGAAGGGAATGAAAAACTGTTTTTT

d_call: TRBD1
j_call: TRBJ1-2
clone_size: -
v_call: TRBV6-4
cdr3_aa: CASRPRQGGGYTF
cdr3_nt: TGTGCCAGCCGCCCTCGACAGGGCGGTGGCTACACCTTC

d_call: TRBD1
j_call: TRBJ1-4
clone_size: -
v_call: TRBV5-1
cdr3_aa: CASSPGTGDSFLFF
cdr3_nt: TGCGCCAGCAGCCCCGGGACAGGAGATTCATTCCTGTTTTTT

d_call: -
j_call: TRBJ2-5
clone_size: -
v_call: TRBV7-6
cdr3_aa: CASSKIQQGWEETQYF
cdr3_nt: TGTGCCAGCAGCAAAATCCAACAGGGCTGGGAAGAGACCCAGTACTTC

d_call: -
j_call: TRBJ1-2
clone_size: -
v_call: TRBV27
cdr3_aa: CASSQRREVGYGYTF
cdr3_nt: TGTGCCAGCAGCCAACGGAGGGAGGTGGGCTATGGCTACACCTTC

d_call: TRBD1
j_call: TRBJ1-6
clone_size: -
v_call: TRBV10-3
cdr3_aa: CAISESTGTGGAGSPLHF
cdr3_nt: TGTGCCATCAGTGAGTCAACGGGGACAGGGGGCGCGGGGTCACCCCTCCACTTT

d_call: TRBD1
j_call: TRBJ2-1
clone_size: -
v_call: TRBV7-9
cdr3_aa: CASSLRTGRDEQFF
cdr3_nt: TGTGCCAGCAGCCTCCGGACAGGCCGGGATGAGCAGTTCTTC

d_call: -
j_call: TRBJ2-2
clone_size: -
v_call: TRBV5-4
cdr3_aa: CASSLDSPNTGELFF
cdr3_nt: TGTGCCAGCAGCTTGGATAGCCCGAACACCGGGGAGCTGTTTTTT

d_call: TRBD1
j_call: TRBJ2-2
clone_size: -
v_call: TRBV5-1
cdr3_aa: CASQLGTVYQTGELFF
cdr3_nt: TGCGCCAGCCAACTTGGGACAGTATACCAAACCGGGGAGCTGTTTTTT

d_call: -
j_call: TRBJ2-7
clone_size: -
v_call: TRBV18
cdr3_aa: CASSPGQYEQYF
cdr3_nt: TGTGCCAGCTCACCAGGTCAGTACGAGCAGTACTTC

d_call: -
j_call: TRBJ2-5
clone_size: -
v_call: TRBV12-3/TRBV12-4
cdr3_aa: CASSLQRETQYF
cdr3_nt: TGTGCCAGCAGTTTGCAGAGGGAGACCCAGTACTTC

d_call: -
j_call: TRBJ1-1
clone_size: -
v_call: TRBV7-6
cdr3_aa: CASSLTGRNTEAFF
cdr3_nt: TGTGCCAGCAGTCTAACAGGGAGGAACACTGAAGCTTTCTTT

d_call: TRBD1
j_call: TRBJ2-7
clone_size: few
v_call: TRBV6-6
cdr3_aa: CASSRGRYEQYF
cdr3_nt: TGTGCCAGCAGCAGGGGGCGGTACGAGCAGTACTTC

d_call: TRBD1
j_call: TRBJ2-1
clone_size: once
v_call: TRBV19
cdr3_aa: CASSQDRGDLDEQFF
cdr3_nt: TGTGCCAGTAGCCAGGACAGGGGCGATTTGGATGAGCAGTTCTTC

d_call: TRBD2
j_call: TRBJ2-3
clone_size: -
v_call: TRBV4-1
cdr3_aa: CASSQDTGPGGPDTQYF
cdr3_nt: TGCGCCAGCAGCCAAGACACCGGACCGGGGGGACCAGATACGCAGTATTTT

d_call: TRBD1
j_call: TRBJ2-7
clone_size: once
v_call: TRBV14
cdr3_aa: CASRNGPRQGCEQYF
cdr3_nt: TGTGCCAGCAGAAACGGTCCGAGACAGGGGTGCGAGCAGTACTTC

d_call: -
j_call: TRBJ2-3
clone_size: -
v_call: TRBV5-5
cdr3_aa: CASSVRANTDTQYF
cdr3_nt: TGTGCCAGCAGCGTCAGGGCAAACACAGATACGCAGTATTTT

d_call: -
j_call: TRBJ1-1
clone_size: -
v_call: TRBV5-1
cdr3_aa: CASSTQPNTEAFF
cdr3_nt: TGCGCCAGCAGCACACAGCCGAACACTGAAGCTTTCTTT

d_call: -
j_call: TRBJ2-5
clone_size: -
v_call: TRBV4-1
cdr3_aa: CASSQEARSTGHQETQYF
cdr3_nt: TGCGCCAGCAGCCAAGAAGCCCGATCGACGGGACATCAAGAGACCCAGTACTTC

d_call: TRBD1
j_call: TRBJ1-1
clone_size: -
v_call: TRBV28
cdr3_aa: CASRQLQGATEAFF
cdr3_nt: TGTGCCAGCAGGCAACTACAGGGGGCGACTGAAGCTTTCTTT

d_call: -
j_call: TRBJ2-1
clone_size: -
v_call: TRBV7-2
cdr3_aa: CASTLQTGEREQFF
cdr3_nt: TGTGCCAGCACCCTCCAGACTGGAGAGCGGGAGCAGTTCTTC

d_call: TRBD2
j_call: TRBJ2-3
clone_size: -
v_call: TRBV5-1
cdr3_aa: CASSLARTSGRVTDTQYF
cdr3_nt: TGCGCCAGCAGCTTGGCTAGGACTAGCGGGAGGGTGACAGATACGCAGTATTTT

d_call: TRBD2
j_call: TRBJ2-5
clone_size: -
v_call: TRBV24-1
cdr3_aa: CATSVLTSGTQETQYF
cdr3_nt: TGTGCCACCAGTGTGTTGACTAGCGGTACCCAAGAGACCCAGTACTTC

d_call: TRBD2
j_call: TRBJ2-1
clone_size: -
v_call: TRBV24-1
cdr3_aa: CATSSSPGRAPYNEQFF
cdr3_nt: TGTGCCACCAGTAGTAGCCCCGGGAGGGCCCCCTACAATGAGCAGTTCTTC

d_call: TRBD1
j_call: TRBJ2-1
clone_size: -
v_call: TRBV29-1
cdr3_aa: CSVKSSTGVNEQFF
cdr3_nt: TGCAGCGTTAAATCCTCGACAGGGGTCAATGAGCAGTTCTTC

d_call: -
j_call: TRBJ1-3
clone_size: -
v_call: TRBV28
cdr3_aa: CASISAASSGNTIYF
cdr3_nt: TGTGCCAGCATCAGCGCCGCAAGCTCTGGAAACACCATATATTTT